These 13 T cell receptor beta chains originate from one sample sequenced in a study of blood T cell repertoires in COVID-19. Produced via immunoSEQ multiplex PCR; TCRdb's table is partial and in-frame only. The data hold about 250,000 clones, with 86% observed a single time. Sequenced input: peripheral blood. These receptor sequences come from a woman aged 60-75 years who had recovered from COVID-19.

The rearrangement joins TRBV18 to TRBJ1-1, with 9 nucleotides matching TRBD1. The CDR3 sequence is 19 residues long. Germline CDR1 reads KGHSH; CDR2 reads LQKENI. The V and J ends lost 5 bases and 8 bases, in that order; junction bases with no gene match: 24. Here the CDR3 reads CASSSQLPGQGFSQGEAFF. CDR3 sequence (DNA): TGTGCCAGCTCATCGCAACTACCGGGACAGGGTTTTTCACAAGGGGAAGCTTTCTTT. Drawing the rest from reference TRBV18 and TRBJ1-1, the complete variable domain is NAGVMQNPRHLVRRRGQEARLRCSPMKGHSHVYWYRQLPEEGLKFMVYLQKENIIDESGMPKERFSAEFPKEGPSILRIQQVVRGDSAAYFCASSSQLPGQGFSQGEAFFGQGTRLTVV.

This chain links TRBV18 with TRBJ1-2, with a weak D call TRBD1 (6 bases). Trimming removed 4 bases from V and 4 bases from J, with 16 bases in between. CDR3 length: 15 amino acids. CDR1 KGHSH and CDR2 LQKENI come from the germline V gene. Written as DNA, the CDR3 is TGTGCCAGCTCACTAAACAGGGCATCGAGCTATGGCTACACCTTC. As protein: CASSLNRASSYGYTF.

V and J are TRBV7-9 and TRBJ1-4, with TRBD1 identical over 7 bases. This CDR3 contains 15 residues. Per germline, CDR1 SEHNR and CDR2 FQNEAQ (reference sequence). The V segment lost 6 bases and the J segment 6 bases; nucleotides outside the gene matches: 10. In nucleotides, the CDR3 is TGTGCCAGCAGGGGCCCGGACAGGTTGGATGAAAAACTGTTTTTT. Protein: CASRGPDRLDEKLFF. The full variable domain, with the rest looked up from reference TRBV7-9 and TRBJ1-4, is DTGVSQNPRHKITKRGQNVTFRCDPISEHNRLYWYRQTLGQGPEFLTYFQNEAQLEKSRLLSDRFSAERPKGSFSTLEIQRTEQGDSAMYLCASRGPDRLDEKLFFGSGTQLSVL.

This clone was counted a single time. The rearrangement uses TRBV11-2 and TRBJ2-7; perhaps TRBD1 as D (6 bases). Trimming shortened V by 0 bases and J by 2 bases, and 11 bases separated the two germline ends. The CDR3 has 15 amino acids. Per the germline V gene, CDR1 is SGHAT and CDR2 is FQNNGV. CDR3 sequence: CASSLEEWGPYEQYF. The DNA of the CDR3 is TGTGCCAGCAGCTTAGAGGAGTGGGGGCCCTACGAGCAGTACTTC.

This sequence joins TRBV5-1 and TRBJ2-3; TRBD2 matches at 8 bases. Losses at the gene ends were 0 bases for V and 5 bases for J; bases not matched to a gene: 8. The CDR3 contains 16 residues. Germline CDR1 reads SGHRS; CDR2 reads YFSETQ. The CDR3 region has the DNA TGCGCCAGCAGCTTGGTTCCGGGGGGGCCGGGAGATACGCAGTATTTT. This encodes CASSLVPGGPGDTQYF. Supplemented by reference TRBV5-1 and TRBJ2-3, the full variable domain reads KAGVTQTPRYLIKTRGQQVTLSCSPISGHRSVSWYQQTPGQGLQFLFEYFSETQRNKGNFPGRFSGRQFSNSRSEMNVSTLELGDSALYLCASSLVPGGPGDTQYFGPGTRLTVL.

This rearrangement joins TRBV7-2 to TRBJ2-3, with a tentative D call TRBD2 (6 bases). The CDR3 totals 14 residues. The V gene lost 1 base and the J gene lost 5 bases, with 10 bases spanning the gap. Germline CDR1 SGHTA, CDR2 FQGNSA. The CDR3 DNA reads TGTGCCAGCAGCTTAGTGGGAGGAGTAGATACGCAGTATTTT. Translated: CASSLVGGVDTQYF.

The V and J genes are TRBV11-2 and TRBJ2-2; 10 nucleotides match TRBD1. J gave up 4 bases and V 2 bases, and 1 base lay outside the gene matches. The CDR3 spans 15 residues. CDR1 and CDR2 from the germline V gene are SGHAT and FQNNGV. This CDR3 is CASSLRTGGTGELFF. CDR3 DNA: TGTGCCAGCAGCTTAAGGACAGGGGGCACCGGGGAGCTGTTTTTT.

The V and J genes are TRBV2 and TRBJ1-2; D is uncertain. This CDR3 has 13 residues. Germline loops: CDR1 SNHLY, CDR2 FYNNEI. The germline V and J ends were trimmed by 7 bases and 2 bases, with 11 bases remaining between them. DNA of the CDR3: TGTGCCAGCACCTTGGAGTGGAACTATGGCTACACCTTC. It specifies CASTLEWNYGYTF.

The gene calls are TRBV15 and TRBJ1-5; D gene unclear. V was shortened by 5 bases and J by 2 bases, with 13 bases between the two germline ends. Germline V gene data show CDR1 as LNHNV and CDR2 as YYDKDF (reference sequence). CDR3 length equals 15 residues. The CDR3 sequence: CATSARGWGNQPQHF. The CDR3 nucleotides are TGTGCCACCAGCGCGAGAGGTTGGGGCAATCAGCCCCAGCATTTT.

This sequence joins TRBV28 and TRBJ2-5, with 9 bases that match TRBD1. This CDR3 is 16 amino acids long. Germline trimming cut 3 bases from V and 7 bases from J; bases unmatched to any gene: 12. Germline V lookup: CDR1 MDHEN, CDR2 SYDVKM. The CDR3 sequence is CASSFFRGQGMWTQYF. The CDR3 region has the DNA TGTGCCAGCAGTTTTTTTAGGGGACAGGGCATGTGGACCCAGTACTTC.

Only one count was recorded for this clone. The rearrangement links TRBV19 to TRBJ2-2; a weak D match, TRBD1 (7 bases). Germline CDR1 and CDR2: LNHDA and SQIVND (reference sequence). The V end was cut by 3 bases, the J end by 8 bases, with 16 bases between. This CDR3 region has 15 residues. The CDR3 region has the DNA TGTGCCAGTAGTATTTACCCAGGGGGACTGGGGGAGCTGTTTTTT. The encoded protein is CASSIYPGGLGELFF.

The chain carries TRBV19 and TRBJ2-1; 10 nucleotides agree with TRBD2. The germline gives CDR1 LNHDA, CDR2 SQIVND (reference sequence). V lost 5 bases to trimming and J lost 3 bases; unmatched junction nucleotides: 4. This CDR3 is 15 amino acids long. The CDR3 DNA reads TGTGCCAGTAGTGTCAGCGGGGGGGACTACAATGAGCAGTTCTTC. Its translation: CASSVSGGDYNEQFF.

The chain employs TRBV27 and TRBJ1-1, with 9 nucleotides matching TRBD1. CDR3 length: 17 amino acids. Germline V CDR1 and CDR2: MNHEY, SMNVEV (reference sequence). J gave up 3 bases and V 2 bases, and 10 bases lay outside the gene matches. The CDR3 here is CASSLVRGTGTYTEAFF. Here the CDR3 DNA reads TGTGCCAGCAGTTTAGTTCGGGGGACAGGGACATACACTGAAGCTTTCTTT.